These 27 T cell receptor beta chains were sequenced from one sample in a study of shared clonotypes between healthy human individuals. The data were produced by immunoSEQ multiplex PCR, yet TCRdb's version contains in-frame clones alone and is incomplete. The sample contains about 680,000 clones, 92% of which appear only once. Positive CCR7 selection of CD45RO-negative cells yielded the naive CD8 cells, and terminally differentiated effector memory CD45RA+ cells were excluded. The sample was naive CD8+ T cells sorted from blood. These TCRs come from a man under 40 in good health.

The chain links TRBV5-4 to TRBJ1-2, with 7 bases fitting TRBD1. The CDR3 covers 14 residues. Germline values: CDR1 SGHNT, CDR2 YYREEE (reference sequence). V was clipped by 2 bases and J by 4 bases; unmatched bases: 5. CDR3 sequence: CASSFEGTVYGYTF. DNA of the CDR3: TGTGCCAGCAGCTTTGAGGGGACAGTCTATGGCTACACCTTC.

The J gene is TRBJ2-3, the V gene TRBV9; the match to TRBD1 covers 10 bases. The CDR3 is 16 residues long. CDR1 is SGDLS and CDR2 is YYNGEE in the germline V gene. With 3 bases clipped from V and 3 bases from J, the junction kept 7 bases outside the gene matches. CDR3 DNA: TGTGCCAGCAGCGGACAGGGGGCAAGGTTTACAGATACGCAGTATTTT. It encodes CASSGQGARFTDTQYF.

V usage is TRBV5-4 and J usage is TRBJ1-2; tentatively, D is TRBD1 (5 bases). V dropped 4 bases and J dropped 3 bases, with 7 bases sitting between them. Germline V lookup: CDR1 SGHNT, CDR2 YYREEE (reference sequence). This CDR3 region has 12 residues. The CDR3 loop is CASSGADYGYTF. The CDR3 coding sequence is TGTGCCAGCAGCGGGGCAGACTATGGCTACACCTTC.

This chain connects TRBV19 to TRBJ1-2; 7 bases agree with TRBD1. V dropped 1 base and J dropped 2; count of bases not matched to a gene: 10. The CDR3 sequence is 17 residues long. From germline, CDR1 is LNHDA and CDR2 SQIVND (reference sequence). The CDR3 here is CASSIVIWDRGNYGYTF. CDR3 coding DNA: TGTGCCAGTAGTATAGTAATTTGGGACAGAGGGAACTATGGCTACACCTTC.

V is TRBV27 and J is TRBJ1-2; D is undetermined. The CDR3 is 12 amino acids. CDR1 MNHEY and CDR2 SMNVEV come from the germline V gene (reference sequence). V shed 4 bases and J shed 3 bases, with 6 bases lying between them. CDR3 loop: CASSSLDYGYTF. As DNA, the CDR3 is TGTGCCAGCAGTTCTCTGGACTATGGCTACACCTTC.

This sequence joins TRBV27 and TRBJ2-3, with 11 nucleotides matching TRBD1. V gave up 4 bases and J gave up 3 bases; unmatched junction bases: 9. The germline gives CDR1 MNHEY, CDR2 SMNVEV (reference sequence). The CDR3 loop spans 17 amino acids. The CDR3 DNA sequence: TGTGCCAGCAGTTCCTGGATGGGACAGGGGGTAACAGATACGCAGTATTTT. Its translation is CASSSWMGQGVTDTQYF.

The chain employs TRBV5-1 and TRBJ2-7, with 7 bases lining up with TRBD2. From germline, CDR1 is SGHRS and CDR2 YFSETQ. V shed 7 bases and J 1 base; nucleotides not matched to a gene: 11. The CDR3 length is 15 residues. CDR3 residues: CASFSLAGESYEQYF. The DNA for the CDR3 is TGCGCCAGCTTCTCCTTGGCGGGAGAATCCTACGAGCAGTACTTC.

V usage is TRBV5-6 and J usage is TRBJ1-4; 11 nucleotides align to TRBD1. Germline values: CDR1 SGHDT, CDR2 YYEEEE. The CDR3 loop spans 17 amino acids. Losses at the gene ends were 0 bases for V and 6 bases for J; bases not matched to a gene: 7. The CDR3: CASSLVGQGALDEKLFF. The DNA for the CDR3 is TGTGCCAGCAGCTTGGTCGGACAGGGGGCGTTGGATGAAAAACTGTTTTTT.

The chain uses TRBV28 and TRBJ2-7; D unclear. This CDR3 contains 13 residues. Germline lookup yields CDR1 MDHEN and CDR2 SYDVKM. V gave up 5 bases and J gave up 5 bases, with 13 bases separating them. CDR3 sequence: CASSPRNTNEQYF. DNA of the CDR3: TGTGCCAGCAGTCCGCGAAACACCAACGAGCAGTACTTC.

The CDR3 DNA reads TGTGCCAGCAGTGAGGTTTTTACAGGGAACTACAACGAGCAGTACTTC. This translates into CASSEVFTGNYNEQYF. The chain recombines TRBV6-1 with TRBJ2-7; D possibly corresponds to TRBD1 (6 bases). This CDR3 has 16 amino acids. The V end lost 3 bases, the J end lost 5 bases, and 20 bases lay between the germline ends. Germline lookup yields CDR1 MNHNS and CDR2 SASEGT.

J is TRBJ1-4 and V is TRBV2; possible D gene TRBD1, 5 bases. Germline V CDR1 and CDR2: SNHLY, FYNNEI. This CDR3 contains 14 residues. V lost 3 bases to trimming and J lost 4 bases, with 9 bases between them. CDR3: CASSDRDGNEKLFF. The CDR3 DNA follows: TGTGCCAGCAGTGACCGGGACGGTAATGAAAAACTGTTTTTT.

The rearrangement links TRBV7-9 to TRBJ1-1, with D unresolved. In germline, CDR1 is SEHNR, CDR2 FQNEAQ (reference sequence). The V end lost 4 bases, the J end lost 6 bases, and 9 bases lay between the germline ends. This CDR3 is built from 12 residues. For the CDR3, the DNA is TGTGCCAGCAGCTATGGGAAGTCTGAAGCTTTCTTT. Translating gives CASSYGKSEAFF. Variable domain in full (rest from reference TRBV7-9 and TRBJ1-1): DTGVSQNPRHKITKRGQNVTFRCDPISEHNRLYWYRQTLGQGPEFLTYFQNEAQLEKSRLLSDRFSAERPKGSFSTLEIQRTEQGDSAMYLCASSYGKSEAFFGQGTRLTVV.

In this sample, this clone turned up once. The chain recombines TRBV5-6 with TRBJ2-7; 9 bases agree with TRBD1. Germline V CDR1 and CDR2: SGHDT, YYEEEE. Trimming at V came to 4 bases and at J to 4 bases, leaving 12 bases not matched to a gene. The CDR3 totals 16 residues. The CDR3 loop is CASSGTSWDRDYEQYF. Written as DNA, the CDR3 is TGTGCCAGCAGCGGAACTTCCTGGGACAGGGATTACGAGCAGTACTTC.

The chain is built from TRBV4-3 and TRBJ2-5; D might be TRBD1 or TRBD2, each matching 5 bases. Trimming left V 3 bases short and J 6 bases short, with 17 bases between. Germline V gene sequence: CDR1 LGHNA, CDR2 YSLEER. This CDR3 spans 15 amino acids. CDR3 amino acids: CASSQVDGTGKTQYF. DNA of the CDR3: TGCGCCAGCAGCCAGGTCGACGGGACGGGGAAGACCCAGTACTTC.

This clone was seen just once. The chain links TRBV4-1 to TRBJ1-2, with 9 nucleotides matching TRBD1. J lost 0 bases, V lost 4 bases, and 6 bases had no gene match. Germline CDR1 is MGHRA and CDR2 is YSYEKL. The CDR3 consists of 16 residues. The CDR3 coding sequence is TGCGCCAGCAGCCTAGAGGACAGGGGCTCTAACTATGGCTACACCTTC. Translated: CASSLEDRGSNYGYTF.

This chain links TRBV28 with TRBJ1-5; D is possibly TRBD1 (5 bases). The CDR3 extends over 14 amino acids. CDR1 and CDR2 (germline): MDHEN, SYDVKM. Trimming shortened V by 10 bases and J by 3 bases, and 16 bases separated the two germline ends. The chain's CDR3 is CATKRGTPNQPQHF. The CDR3, as DNA: TGTGCCACCAAACGGGGGACCCCCAATCAGCCCCAGCATTTT.

The chain couples TRBV6-1 to TRBJ2-7; 11 bases match TRBD1. V shed 3 bases, J shed 5 bases, and the junction held 9 bases outside the gene matches. Germline V gives CDR1 MNHNS, CDR2 SASEGT. CDR3 length: 16 amino acids. The chain's CDR3 is CASSDPPGTGGNEQYF. The CDR3 nucleotides are TGTGCCAGCAGTGATCCGCCCGGGACAGGGGGGAACGAGCAGTACTTC.

This chain uses TRBV7-6 with TRBJ2-1, with D unclear. Looked up from germline, CDR1 is SGHVS and CDR2 is FNYEAQ. The CDR3 is made up of 12 amino acids. The V end was cut by 2 bases, the J end by 8 bases, with 7 bases between. The CDR3 DNA reads as TGTGCCAGCAGCTTAAATAGCTATGAGCAGTTCTTC. The encoded protein is CASSLNSYEQFF.

The chain is built from TRBV6-1 and TRBJ2-7, with D uncertain. V lost 2 bases and J 1 base, leaving 9 bases between the germline ends. Per the germline V gene, CDR1 is MNHNS and CDR2 is SASEGT. CDR3 length: 14 residues. The CDR3 loop reads CASSEFVPSYEQYF. The CDR3 region has the DNA TGTGCCAGCAGTGAATTTGTACCTTCCTACGAGCAGTACTTC.

J is TRBJ2-7 and V is TRBV4-1, with D hard to call. Germline values: CDR1 MGHRA, CDR2 YSYEKL. The V end was cut by 0 bases, the J end by 2 bases, with 14 bases between. CDR3 length: 16 residues. The CDR3 spells CASSQDPSGLTYEQYF. The CDR3 DNA reads as TGCGCCAGCAGCCAAGATCCTTCCGGCCTCACCTACGAGCAGTACTTC.

This chain links TRBV28 with TRBJ2-7; no reliable D call. This CDR3 spans 17 amino acids. CDR1 is MDHEN, CDR2 SYDVKM, per germline. The V and J ends lost 5 bases and 0 bases respectively, with 20 bases between them. The CDR3 region is CASSLYLDSGASYEQYF. In nucleotides, the CDR3 is TGTGCCAGCAGTCTATACCTCGATTCCGGCGCCTCCTACGAGCAGTACTTC.

The chain combines TRBV28 with TRBJ2-4; TRBD1 agrees at 12 bases. CDR3 length: 16 residues. V was pared by 6 bases and J by 3 bases, with 6 bases of the junction left unmatched. The germline V gene encodes CDR1 MDHEN and CDR2 SYDVKM. CDR3 DNA sequence: TGTGCCAGCAGGGGACAGGGGGCGGTTGGCAAAAACATTCAGTACTTC. Translating gives CASRGQGAVGKNIQYF.

The chain joins TRBV18 to TRBJ2-7; D may match TRBD1 or TRBD2 (5 bases each). Germline lookup yields CDR1 KGHSH and CDR2 LQKENI. The CDR3 runs 16 residues. V was pared by 2 bases and J by 5 bases, with 19 bases between. The CDR3 region is CASSPGTLPPYNEQYF. Written as DNA, the CDR3 is TGTGCCAGCTCACCAGGGACCTTGCCTCCCTATAACGAGCAGTACTTC.

The CDR3 loop reads CASPSGGRLNTEAFF. Here the CDR3 DNA reads TGTGCCAGCCCCTCCGGGGGCCGGTTGAACACTGAAGCTTTCTTT. The genes are TRBV2 and TRBJ1-1; D possibly corresponds to TRBD1 (6 bases). The germline gives CDR1 SNHLY, CDR2 FYNNEI. The V end was cut by 8 bases, the J end by 0 bases, with 16 bases between. The CDR3 loop spans 15 amino acids.

The chain is built from TRBV29-1 and TRBJ2-5; TRBD2 is a possible D gene (5 bases). V was trimmed by 0 bases and J by 5 bases, leaving 13 bases between them. This CDR3 has 14 amino acids. Germline V lookup: CDR1 SQVTM, CDR2 ANQGSEA. In DNA, the CDR3 is TGCAGCGTTGAAGAGAGGGCTAACGGGGAGACCCAGTACTTC. It is translated as CSVEERANGETQYF. Supplemented by reference TRBV29-1 and TRBJ2-5, the full variable domain reads SAVISQKPSRDICQRGTSLTIQCQVDSQVTMMFWYRQQPGQSLTLIATANQGSEATYESGFVIDKFPISRPNLTFSTLTVSNMSPEDSSIYLCSVEERANGETQYFGPGTRLLVL.

The rearrangement joins TRBV4-3 to TRBJ1-2; 8 bases map to TRBD1. Looked up from germline, CDR1 is LGHNA and CDR2 is YSLEER. Trimming took 2 bases from V and 4 from J; bases not matched to a gene: 12. The CDR3 sequence is 17 residues long. The CDR3 bases are TGCGCCAGCAGCCAACCATTACCGGGACAGGATCTCTATGGCTACACCTTC. The encoded protein is CASSQPLPGQDLYGYTF.

J is TRBJ1-1 and V is TRBV4-1; tentative D call: TRBD1 (6 bases). Germline V gene sequence: CDR1 MGHRA, CDR2 YSYEKL. V was pared by 1 base and J by 6 bases, with 6 bases between. The CDR3 extends over 12 amino acids. The CDR3 loop reads CASSQGQAEAFF. The CDR3 DNA sequence: TGCGCCAGCAGCCAAGGACAGGCTGAAGCTTTCTTT.